This record looks at one TCR beta chain sequence and its context. CDR1 is LGHNA and CDR2 is YSLEER in the germline V gene. The CDR3 extends over 16 amino acids. V was pared by 0 bases and J by 3 bases, with 5 bases of the junction left unmatched. The repertoire was sequenced with immunoSEQ multiplex PCR; TCRdb's copy has only in-frame clones and lacks some. The sample contains about 260,000 clones, around 87% of which appear only once. The source of the sample is a study of blood T cell repertoires in COVID-19. Study-level information: T cells, B-cell-depleted T cells, or PBMCs provided the cDNA or gDNA that served as material.

Followed over time, Seattle patients had been enrolled while infection was active. V usage is TRBV4-3 and J usage is TRBJ1-5, with 7 bases identical to TRBD1. This sequence originates from a woman aged 60 to 75 with COVID-19, enrolled during active disease. The sequencing input was peripheral blood. CDR3 bases: TGCGCCAGCAGCCAAGATTTGGGACAGACCAATCAGCCCCAGCATTTT. As protein: CASSQDLGQTNQPQHF.